This T cell receptor beta chain stems from a study of shared clonotypes between healthy human individuals. Overall study context: Every donor yielded three CD4 naive, three CD4 memory, two CD8 naive and one CD8 memory plate. Study-level findings and limits: Lower generation probabilities were found for non-shared clonotypes than for those shared by all four donors.

Naivety among CD8 cells was defined by CD45RO negativity and positive CCR7 selection, thereby excluding terminally differentiated effector memory CD45RA+ cells. About this clone: Its antigen is undetermined.

The assay used deep level. The authors split each subset's genomic DNA evenly across several immunoSEQ plates. This table comes from immunoSEQ multiplex PCR, and its TCRdb copy is limited to in-frame clones, with some not included. The sample contains under 1 million clones, 80% to 95% of which appear only once. Germline V lookup: CDR1 SQVTM, CDR2 ANQGSEA. There are 13 residues in the CDR3. The V and J ends lost 4 bases and 5 bases respectively, with 11 bases between them. The sequence was collected from a man aged 25-45 years in good health. The material sequenced was naive CD8+ T cells sorted from blood. V and J are TRBV29-1 and TRBJ2-2; D ambiguous. The CDR3 protein is CSVADRRTGELFF. In nucleotides, the CDR3 is TGCAGCGTTGCCGATCGGCGGACCGGGGAGCTGTTTTTT.